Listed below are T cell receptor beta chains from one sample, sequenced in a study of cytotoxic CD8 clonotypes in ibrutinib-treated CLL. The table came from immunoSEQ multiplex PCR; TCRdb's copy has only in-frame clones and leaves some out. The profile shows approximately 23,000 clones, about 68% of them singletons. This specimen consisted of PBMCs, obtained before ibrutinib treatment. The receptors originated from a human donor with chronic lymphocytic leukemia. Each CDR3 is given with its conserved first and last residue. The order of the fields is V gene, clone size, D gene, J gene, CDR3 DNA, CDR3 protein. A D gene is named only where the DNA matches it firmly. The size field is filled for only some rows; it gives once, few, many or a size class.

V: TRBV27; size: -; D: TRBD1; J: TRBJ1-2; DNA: TGTGCCAGCAGTTTAGGGACAGGGGGCGGCTATGGCTACACCTTC; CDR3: CASSLGTGGGYGYTF
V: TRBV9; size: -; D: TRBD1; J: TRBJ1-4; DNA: TGTGCCAGCAGCGTTAACGCCGGGACAGCTAATGAAAAACTGTTTTTT; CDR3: CASSVNAGTANEKLFF
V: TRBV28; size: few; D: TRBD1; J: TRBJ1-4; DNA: TGTGCCAGCAGTCTTTTAGGACAGGGGGGCCGAAGTCCGTTTTTT; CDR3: CASSLLGQGGRSPFF
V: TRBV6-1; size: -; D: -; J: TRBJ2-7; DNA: TGTGCCAGCAGCACCGGGACGGAATCCTACGAGCAGTACTTC; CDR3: CASSTGTESYEQYF
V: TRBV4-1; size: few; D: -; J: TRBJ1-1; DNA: TGCGCCAGCAGCCAAGTACTGAGCAGTGTGAACACTGAAGCTTTCTTT; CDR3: CASSQVLSSVNTEAFF
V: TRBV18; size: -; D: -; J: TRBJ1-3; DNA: TGTGCCAGCTCACTCGGCGGCTCTGGAAACACCATATATTTT; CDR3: CASSLGGSGNTIYF
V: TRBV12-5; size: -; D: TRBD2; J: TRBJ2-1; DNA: TGTGCTAGTGGACCCTATGATTCCGGGACTAGCGGGGTAAGTGAGCAGTTCTTC; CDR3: CASGPYDSGTSGVSEQFF
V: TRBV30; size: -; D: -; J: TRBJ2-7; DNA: TGTGCCTGGGCCCCAGTTTCCTACGAGCAGTACTTC; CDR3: CAWAPVSYEQYF
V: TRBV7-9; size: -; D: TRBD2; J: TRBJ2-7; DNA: TGTGCCAGCAATCTAGCGGGAGGCCCCACCTACGAGCAGTACTTC; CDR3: CASNLAGGPTYEQYF
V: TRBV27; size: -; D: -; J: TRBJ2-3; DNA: TGTGCCAGCAGTTCCCCAGGGTTAGATACGCAGTATTTT; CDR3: CASSSPGLDTQYF
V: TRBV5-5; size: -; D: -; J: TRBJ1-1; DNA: TGTGCCAGCAGCTTGACGGACACTGAAGCTTTCTTT; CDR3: CASSLTDTEAFF
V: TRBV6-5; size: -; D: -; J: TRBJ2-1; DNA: TGTGCCAGCAGTTACTCGGCGACAGGCTACAATGAGCAGTTCTTC; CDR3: CASSYSATGYNEQFF
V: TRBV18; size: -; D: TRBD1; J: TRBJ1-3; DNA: TGTGCCAGCTCACCACGGACAGGGGCAAACACCATATATTTT; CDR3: CASSPRTGANTIYF
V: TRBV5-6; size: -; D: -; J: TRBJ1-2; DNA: TGTGCCAGCAGCTTTTTTGCCAGCTCCTTCGGTGGCTACACCTTC; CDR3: CASSFFASSFGGYTF
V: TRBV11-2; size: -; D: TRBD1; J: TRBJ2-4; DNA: TGTGCCAGCAGCCCATTACAGGGGCGTAGCATTCAGTACTTC; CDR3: CASSPLQGRSIQYF
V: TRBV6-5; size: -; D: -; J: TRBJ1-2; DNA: TGTGCCAGCAGCCAGGTGGCAAGGCATCGCTACACCTTC; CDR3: CASSQVARHRYTF
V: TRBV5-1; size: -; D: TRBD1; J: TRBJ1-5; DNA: TGCGCCAGCAGACCAGCAGGGGGCGAAGGTCAGCCCCAGCATTTT; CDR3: CASRPAGGEGQPQHF
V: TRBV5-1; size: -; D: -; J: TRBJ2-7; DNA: TGCGCCAGCACCGTCGGGGCCGGTTTCTACGAGCAGTACTTC; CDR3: CASTVGAGFYEQYF
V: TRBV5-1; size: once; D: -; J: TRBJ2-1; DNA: TGCGCCAGCAGCTTGGGCCAGGGGATACAATTCTTC; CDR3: CASSLGQGIQFF
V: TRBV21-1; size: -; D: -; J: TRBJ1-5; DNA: TGTGCCAGCAGCACCCCGGAATTGGGGGACCCGATCAATCAGCCCCAGCATTTT; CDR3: CASSTPELGDPINQPQHF
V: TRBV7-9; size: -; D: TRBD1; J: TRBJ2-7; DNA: TGTGCCAGCAGCTTAGCCCACAGGGGAAATAACTACGAGCAGTACTTC; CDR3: CASSLAHRGNNYEQYF
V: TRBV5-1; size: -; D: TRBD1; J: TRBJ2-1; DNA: TGCGCCAGCAGCTTGGCGGGACAGGGGCCTAATGAGCAGTTCTTC; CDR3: CASSLAGQGPNEQFF
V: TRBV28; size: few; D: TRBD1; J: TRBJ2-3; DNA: TGTGCCAGCAGTTTTAAAGTAGCGACAGGGCTTTGGGATACGCAGTATTTT; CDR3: CASSFKVATGLWDTQYF
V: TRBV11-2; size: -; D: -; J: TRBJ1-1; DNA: TGTGCCAGCAGCTTAGGTCCGTACAGGGATAAATTCGGAGCTTTCTTT; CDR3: CASSLGPYRDKFGAFF
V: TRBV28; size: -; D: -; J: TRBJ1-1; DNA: TGTGCCAGCAGTTTGAGGTTGGGGAACACTGAAGCTTTCTTT; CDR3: CASSLRLGNTEAFF
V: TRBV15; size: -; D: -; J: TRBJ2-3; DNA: TGTGCCACCAGCAGAGGCGCCACAGATACGCAGTATTTT; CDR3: CATSRGATDTQYF
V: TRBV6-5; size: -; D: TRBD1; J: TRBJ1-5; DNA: TGTGCCAGCAGCAGGGACAGGGGAGGCAATCAGCCCCAGCATTTT; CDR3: CASSRDRGGNQPQHF
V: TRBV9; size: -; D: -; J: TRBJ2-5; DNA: TGTGCCAGCAGCCCTGGACCCGATAGGGAGACCCAGTACTTC; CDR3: CASSPGPDRETQYF
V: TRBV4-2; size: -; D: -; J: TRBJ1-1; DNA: TGTGCCAGCAGCCATAACGACAGATTGAACACTGAAGCTTTCTTT; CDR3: CASSHNDRLNTEAFF
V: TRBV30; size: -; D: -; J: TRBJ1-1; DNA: TGTGCCTGGATAGCTAAAAATTACAGGGTTAACACTGAAGCTTTCTTT; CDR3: CAWIAKNYRVNTEAFF
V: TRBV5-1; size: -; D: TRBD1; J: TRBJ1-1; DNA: TGCGCCAGCAGCCCAAGGGACAGGGATAAGTACACTGAAGCTTTCTTT; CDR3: CASSPRDRDKYTEAFF
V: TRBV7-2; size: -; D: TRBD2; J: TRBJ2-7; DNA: TGTGCCAGCAGCTTAGCGAGGACTAGCGGGAGTACCTCCTACGAGCAGTACTTC; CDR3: CASSLARTSGSTSYEQYF
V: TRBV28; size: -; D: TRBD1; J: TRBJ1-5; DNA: TGTGCCAGCAGTTTATCAGGGACAGGCAATCAGCCCCAGCATTTT; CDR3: CASSLSGTGNQPQHF
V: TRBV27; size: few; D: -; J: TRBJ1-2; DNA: TGTGCCAGCAGTTTATCGCCCGGGGGAGGCTACACCTTC; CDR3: CASSLSPGGGYTF
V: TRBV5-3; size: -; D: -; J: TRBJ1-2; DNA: TGTGCCAGAAGCTTGGGACAGGCCCCTAGGGGCTACACCTTC; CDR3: CARSLGQAPRGYTF
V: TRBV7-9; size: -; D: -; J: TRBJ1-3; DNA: TGTGGCAACCCGGCGGGGCCTGGAAACACCATATATTTT; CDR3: CGNPAGPGNTIYF
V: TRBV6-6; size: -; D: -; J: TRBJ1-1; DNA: TGTGCCAGCAGCGAGACAGGCCAAGCTTTCTTT; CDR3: CASSETGQAFF
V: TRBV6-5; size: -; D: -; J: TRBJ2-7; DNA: TGTGCCAGCAGTTACACGGTGAACTACGAGCAGTACTTC; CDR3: CASSYTVNYEQYF
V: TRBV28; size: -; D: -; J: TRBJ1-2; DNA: TGTGCCAGCAGTTTAATTCGGGGGATCAACTATGGCTACACCTTC; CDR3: CASSLIRGINYGYTF
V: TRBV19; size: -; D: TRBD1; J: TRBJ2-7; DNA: TGTGCCAGTAGTCCTACAGGGGGGATAGGCGAGCAGTACTTC; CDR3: CASSPTGGIGEQYF